The subject of this entry is one T cell receptor (beta chain). Its antigen is not known. Assay: immunoSEQ multiplex PCR; the TCRdb copy retains only in-frame clones and omits some. The profile shows more than 200,000 clones, 60% to 80% of them singletons. This entry comes from a study of cytotoxic CD8 clonotypes in ibrutinib-treated CLL. In the study overall: Outcomes included around 24 partial and 2 complete responses; after median roughly 69 months, 14 stayed remitted and around 12 progressed.

V was pared by 1 base and J by 1 base, with 23 bases between. Germline V lookup: CDR1 SGHDT, CDR2 YYEEEE. This CDR3 has 19 residues. Study observations and caveats: Sampling times (in sustained-remission versus progressing patients) were not the same.

The TCR comes from a human donor with chronic lymphocytic leukemia. The J gene is TRBJ1-1, the V gene TRBV5-6; D might be TRBD1 (5 bases). The sample in question was PBMCs, obtained after 12 months of ibrutinib treatment. The CDR3: CASSLSLGRSPFRNTEAFF. CDR3 sequence (DNA): TGTGCCAGCAGCTTGAGTTTGGGACGAAGCCCGTTCAGGAACACTGAAGCTTTCTTT.